Below, 22 T cell receptor beta chains from the same sample are listed, as sequenced in a study of blood T cells in healthy people across ages. Sample-barcoded 5' priming and a J-beta primer mix drove a second PCR of roughly 7 to 11 cycles. TCRdb ran MiXCR on the 5' RACE reads and lists one entry per CDR3 protein. The repertoire holds about 1.4 million distinct CDR3 sequences, 59% seen once, with approximately 7% in the top ten. The sample comprised blood. These TCRs come from a young man in good health.

The J gene is TRBJ2-2, the V gene TRBV7-7; TRBD2 matches at 11 bases. Per germline, CDR1 SSHAT and CDR2 FNYEAQ (reference sequence). Unmatched junction bases numbered 2, after V lost 5 bases and J lost 0 bases. This CDR3 has 16 residues. CDR3 bases: TGTGCCAGCAGCCGACTAGCGGGACCGAACACCGGGGAGCTGTTTTTT. Encoded protein: CASSRLAGPNTGELFF.

In its sample, this clonotype was seen a few times. The chain carries TRBV12-3 or TRBV12-4 and TRBJ2-1, with D unresolved. The CDR3 has 12 amino acids. V dropped 6 bases and J dropped 9 bases, with 12 bases sitting between them. CDR3 coding DNA: TGTGCCAGCAGCCCAGTGCGGAGTGAGCAGTTCTTC. As protein: CASSPVRSEQFF.

This clonotype appeared a single time. The chain carries TRBV3-1 and TRBJ1-2; the D is unclear. This CDR3 is built from 14 residues. Trimming shortened V by 4 bases and J by 2 bases, and 11 bases separated the two germline ends. Germline CDR1 is LGHDT and CDR2 is YNNKEL (reference sequence). CDR3 protein: CASSRQQLNYGYTF. The CDR3 DNA reads TGTGCCAGCAGCCGCCAACAGCTAAACTATGGCTACACCTTC.

This sequence joins TRBV7-9 and TRBJ1-1, with D possibly TRBD1 on 6 matching bases. Germline V gene data show CDR1 as SEHNR and CDR2 as FQNEAQ (reference sequence). V was clipped by 3 bases and J by 5 bases, with 10 bases between them. The CDR3 covers 13 residues. The CDR3 spells CASSFRGWTEAFF. CDR3 nucleotide sequence: TGTGCCAGCAGCTTCAGGGGATGGACTGAAGCTTTCTTT.

The chain links TRBV12-3 or TRBV12-4 to TRBJ2-3; D possibly corresponds to TRBD2 (6 bases). The CDR3 totals 16 residues. Trimming removed 5 bases from V and 1 base from J, with 16 bases in between. CDR3 amino acids: CASSPQQSSGTDTQYF. DNA of the CDR3: TGTGCCAGCAGTCCCCAACAATCTAGCGGCACAGATACGCAGTATTTT.

This clonotype occurred a few times. The CDR3 DNA follows: TGTGCCATCAGCGACCCAGGGGTAGCGGGGCGAGGCTCCTACGAGCAGTACTTC. Translating it yields CAISDPGVAGRGSYEQYF. The rearrangement joins TRBV10-3 to TRBJ2-7; TRBD2 agrees at 8 bases. This CDR3 spans 18 amino acids. V lost 6 bases to trimming and J lost 0 bases; unmatched junction nucleotides: 16. Germline loops: CDR1 ENHRY, CDR2 SYGVKD.

The V gene is TRBV20-1, the J gene TRBJ2-5; D gene ambiguous. This CDR3 region has 11 residues. Trimming removed 4 bases at V and 5 bases at J, with 8 bases between. CDR1 and CDR2 (germline): DFQATT, SNEGSKA (reference sequence). The CDR3 nucleotides are TGCAGTGCTACCCAACGGGAGACCCAGTACTTC. This gives the protein CSATQRETQYF.

The rearrangement joins TRBV4-1 to TRBJ2-4; 8 nucleotides match TRBD2. The DNA end favors TRBJ2-7, so the J call may be wrong. This CDR3 is built from 16 residues. Germline CDR1 reads MGHRA; CDR2 reads YSYEKL. The CDR3 loop reads CASSPPGGTDRYEQYF. DNA for the CDR3: TGCGCCAGCAGCCCACCGGGGGGGACGGACCGCTACGAGCAGTACTTC.

The chain uses TRBV12-3 or TRBV12-4 and TRBJ2-7; 10 nucleotides align to TRBD2. The CDR3 is 15 residues long. Trimming took 6 bases from V and 1 from J; bases not matched to a gene: 6. The CDR3 loop reads CASRPGTSASYEQYF. Written as DNA, the CDR3 is TGTGCCAGCAGACCCGGGACTAGCGCATCCTACGAGCAGTACTTC.

This chain uses TRBV6-2 or TRBV6-3 with TRBJ2-3; TRBD1 or TRBD2 may be the D gene (6 bases each). The CDR3 extends over 14 amino acids. Germline V gene sequence: CDR1 MNHEY, CDR2 SVGEGT. The germline V and J ends were trimmed by 5 bases and 4 bases, with 13 bases remaining between them. The CDR3 DNA reads as TGTGCCAGCAGTGTAGGGGGGCCCCCAGATACGCAGTATTTT. Protein sequence: CASSVGGPPDTQYF.

The chain employs TRBV7-2 and TRBJ1-2, with TRBD1 as a possible D gene (6 bases). This CDR3 is 15 amino acids long. Trimming took 6 bases from V and 2 from J, leaving 16 bases between them. CDR1 is SGHTA and CDR2 is FQGNSA in the germline V gene. CDR3 loop: CASSVNRDTNYGYTF. The CDR3 DNA reads as TGTGCCAGCAGTGTGAACCGGGACACCAACTATGGCTACACCTTC.

The rearrangement uses TRBV5-1 and TRBJ2-7; no clear D gene. V dropped 4 bases and J dropped 8 bases, with 13 bases sitting between them. The V gene's germline CDR1 is SGHRS and CDR2 YFSETQ. This CDR3 is built from 12 residues. CDR3 in DNA: TGCGCCAGCAGCCTTGGTGTTAACCAGCAGTACTTC. Encoded protein: CASSLGVNQQYF.

The chain links TRBV4-2 to TRBJ1-1; 7 bases agree with TRBD1. After removal of 1 base from V and 7 bases from J, the junction contained 3 bases not matched to a gene. CDR1 LGHNA and CDR2 YNFKEQ come from the germline V gene. This CDR3 is built from 13 residues. The CDR3 here is CASSQGGQREAFF. The CDR3 nucleotides are TGTGCCAGCAGCCAAGGGGGACAGCGTGAAGCTTTCTTT.

The rearrangement uses TRBV2 and TRBJ2-3; no definite D call. Germline CDR1 is SNHLY and CDR2 is FYNNEI. CDR3 length equals 14 residues. V shed 7 bases and J shed 4 bases, with 15 bases lying between them. The chain's CDR3 is CASIGQDLSDTQYF. CDR3 nucleotide sequence: TGTGCCAGCATCGGGCAAGACCTCTCAGATACGCAGTATTTT.

The chain has TRBV6-6 and TRBJ1-2; TRBD1 agrees at 10 bases. Germline loops: CDR1 MNHNY, CDR2 SVGAGI (reference sequence). The CDR3 runs to 17 residues. Trimming cost V 4 bases and J 0 bases; bases outside gene matches: 8. CDR3 region: CASSSQDRGATNYGYTF. The CDR3 DNA sequence: TGTGCCAGCAGTTCTCAGGACAGGGGGGCTACTAACTATGGCTACACCTTC.

This clonotype was detected a few times. This sequence joins TRBV20-1 and TRBJ2-4; 7 bases match TRBD2. The assigned J gene may be wrong: the sequence end matches TRBJ2-7 better. CDR1 and CDR2 from the germline V gene are DFQATT and SNEGSKA (reference sequence). The length of the CDR3 is 12 residues. DNA for the CDR3: TGCAGTGCTCGGGGGGTTCTTAACGAGCAGTACTTC. Translated, it gives CSARGVLNEQYF.

The chain couples TRBV6-5 to TRBJ2-7; D is unclear. V dropped 5 bases and J dropped 4 bases, with 12 bases sitting between them. CDR1 MNHEY and CDR2 SVGAGI come from the germline V gene. This CDR3 has 13 amino acids. CDR3 nucleotides: TGTGCCAGCAGTCCGAAAGTTGGATACGAGCAGTACTTC. Encoded protein: CASSPKVGYEQYF.

In this sample, this clonotype turned up a few times. The chain couples TRBV20-1 to TRBJ2-1, with 10 nucleotides matching TRBD1. The J segment lost 6 bases and the V segment lost 3 bases, leaving 8 bases of the junction unmatched. This CDR3 is 15 amino acids long. Germline loops: CDR1 DFQATT, CDR2 SNEGSKA (reference sequence). The CDR3 region is CSARAGTGATNEQFF. In DNA form, the CDR3 reads TGCAGTGCTAGGGCCGGGACAGGGGCGACCAATGAGCAGTTCTTC.

This chain joins TRBV27 and TRBJ1-2; D ambiguous. The germline gives CDR1 MNHEY, CDR2 SMNVEV (reference sequence). The CDR3 length is 15 residues. Trimming took off 2 bases at V and 7 bases at J, with 17 bases between the two ends. CDR3 protein: CASSLNWAGGSGYTF. CDR3 DNA: TGTGCCAGCAGTTTAAATTGGGCAGGTGGTTCTGGCTACACCTTC.

J is TRBJ2-3 and V is TRBV7-2, with D perhaps TRBD1 (5 bases). The CDR3 has 16 residues. The germline V and J ends were trimmed by 1 base and 3 bases, with 14 bases remaining between them. From germline, CDR1 is SGHTA and CDR2 FQGNSA. CDR3 sequence reads: CASSLEGVARTDTQYF. CDR3 nucleotide sequence: TGTGCCAGCAGCTTAGAAGGGGTTGCTCGTACAGATACGCAGTATTTT.

The V call is TRBV7-2, the J call TRBJ2-1; 7 bases are shared with TRBD2. The CDR3 consists of 15 residues. Germline loops: CDR1 SGHTA, CDR2 FQGNSA. V shed 5 bases, J shed 8 bases, and the junction held 12 bases outside the gene matches. As DNA, the CDR3 is TGTGCCAGCAGCCCCCAAGCGGGGACTAATTATGAGCAGTTCTTC. The encoded protein is CASSPQAGTNYEQFF.

The V and J genes are TRBV15 and TRBJ2-1; the D is unclear. The V gene's germline CDR1 is LNHNV and CDR2 YYDKDF (reference sequence). The CDR3 sequence is 12 residues long. V was shortened by 0 bases and J by 9 bases, with 6 bases between the two germline ends. Here the CDR3 DNA reads TGTGCCACCAGCAGAGAGGGTTCTGAGCAGTTCTTC. This translates into CATSREGSEQFF.